This TCR beta chain stems from a study of blood T cell repertoires in COVID-19. For the study at large: Samples taken during acute and convalescent COVID-19 were collected in the United States, Italy and Spain. T cells, B-cell-depleted T cells, or PBMCs provided the cDNA or gDNA that served as material.

Trimming removed 5 bases at V and 6 bases at J, with 18 bases between. Germline V lookup: CDR1 GTSNPN, CDR2 SVGIG (reference sequence). The CDR3 runs to 14 residues. This clone has only a few counts. Clones were read by immunoSEQ multiplex PCR, and TCRdb kept only the in-frame ones, dropping some. The sample holds about 110,000 clones, approximately 80% seen once. Sequenced: peripheral blood. The receptor was derived from a woman aged 70-85 years with acute or convalescent COVID-19. The chain is built from TRBV30 and TRBJ2-3, with D possibly TRBD2 on 5 matching bases. The CDR3 sequence: CAWSTIGLGDTQYF. In DNA, the CDR3 is TGTGCCTGGTCTACCATTGGACTGGGGGATACGCAGTATTTT.